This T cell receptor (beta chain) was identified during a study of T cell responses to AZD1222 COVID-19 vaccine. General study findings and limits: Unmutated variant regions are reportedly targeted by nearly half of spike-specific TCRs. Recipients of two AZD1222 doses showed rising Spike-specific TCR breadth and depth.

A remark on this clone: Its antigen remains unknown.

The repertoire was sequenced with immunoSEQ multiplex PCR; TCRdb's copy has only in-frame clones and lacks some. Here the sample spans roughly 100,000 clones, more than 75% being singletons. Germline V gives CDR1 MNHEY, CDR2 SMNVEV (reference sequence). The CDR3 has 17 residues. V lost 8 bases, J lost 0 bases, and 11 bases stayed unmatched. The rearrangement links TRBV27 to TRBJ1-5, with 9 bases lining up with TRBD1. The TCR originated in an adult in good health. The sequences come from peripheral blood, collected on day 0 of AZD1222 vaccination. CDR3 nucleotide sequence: TGTGCCAGCCGCCCGGGACAGGGACTATCTAGCAATCAGCCCCAGCATTTT. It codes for CASRPGQGLSSNQPQHF.